The 10 T cell receptor beta chains reported below all come from one sample, sequenced in a study of cytomegalovirus exposure and HLA in healthy donors. A multiplex PCR was run with 60 Vbeta primers and 13 Jbeta primers. Measured with immunoSEQ multiplex PCR; TCRdb has only the in-frame clones, and not every one. Of 160,000 or so clones listed, around 80% are singletons. The material sequenced was PBMCs. The receptors derive from a man in his forties or fifties in good health and CMV-seronegative.

This clone was seen once. J is TRBJ2-7 and V is TRBV4-1; 12 bases line up with TRBD2. This CDR3 is 15 amino acids long. Germline V lookup: CDR1 MGHRA, CDR2 YSYEKL. The V and J ends lost 3 bases and 4 bases, in that order; junction bases with no gene match: 4. CDR3 sequence: CASSQTSGGSYEQYF. Written as DNA, the CDR3 is TGCGCCAGCAGCCAGACTAGCGGGGGCAGTTACGAGCAGTACTTC.

The chain is built from TRBV5-1 and TRBJ1-2, with D maybe TRBD1 (6 bases). CDR3 length: 14 amino acids. The V gene lost 0 bases and the J gene lost 8 bases, with 14 bases spanning the gap. Germline-derived CDR1 and CDR2 are SGHRS and YFSETQ. Here the CDR3 reads CASSLVRTEEGYTF. The CDR3 region has the DNA TGCGCCAGCAGCTTGGTTCGGACAGAAGAGGGCTACACCTTC.

The chain has TRBV5-1 and TRBJ1-3; weak D call: TRBD1 (5 bases). Per germline, CDR1 SGHRS and CDR2 YFSETQ. Trimming cost V 1 base and J 0 bases, with 11 bases left between them. The CDR3 runs 16 residues. The CDR3 DNA follows: TGCGCCAGCAGCTTGTTAGGGGCCCTCTCTGGAAACACCATATATTTT. Translated: CASSLLGALSGNTIYF.

A single count supports this clone. The genes are TRBV19 and TRBJ2-1, with 7 nucleotides matching TRBD2. J was trimmed by 3 bases and V by 6 bases; bases with no gene match: 2. CDR1 is LNHDA and CDR2 is SQIVND in the germline V gene (reference sequence). There are 13 residues in the CDR3. The CDR3, as DNA: TGTGCCAGTAGCGGGAGGATCTACAATGAGCAGTTCTTC. Residues: CASSGRIYNEQFF.

This clone has a single count. The chain carries TRBV6-5 and TRBJ1-5, with 9 bases that match TRBD1. From germline, CDR1 is MNHEY and CDR2 SVGAGI. The CDR3 contains 14 residues. J was trimmed by 6 bases and V by 4 bases; bases with no gene match: 4. The CDR3 spells CASSLQQGAQPQHF. The CDR3 nucleotides read TGTGCCAGCAGTTTACAACAGGGGGCTCAGCCCCAGCATTTT.

This chain uses TRBV7-2 with TRBJ2-1; D is uncertain. Trimming pared 2 bases from V and 8 bases from J, leaving 4 bases between. The CDR3 has 11 residues. Germline V gives CDR1 SGHTA, CDR2 FQGNSA. The CDR3 nucleotides are TGTGCCAGCAGCTTATATTATGAGCAGTTCTTC. Its translation is CASSLYYEQFF.

J is TRBJ2-2 and V is TRBV5-5, with 9 bases aligning to TRBD2. V was pared by 10 bases and J by 7 bases, with 17 bases of the junction left unmatched. Per germline, CDR1 SGHKS and CDR2 YYEKEE (reference sequence). The CDR3 contains 16 residues. For the CDR3, the DNA is TGTGCCTGCGGGGGAAGCGGGAGGCCCTTTATCGGGGAGCTGTTTTTT. Residues: CACGGSGRPFIGELFF.

V and J are TRBV11-2 and TRBJ1-1, with TRBD1 as a possible D gene (6 bases). The CDR3 covers 15 residues. Trimming cost V 5 bases and J 2 bases, with 15 bases left between them. Per the germline V gene, CDR1 is SGHAT and CDR2 is FQNNGV. The CDR3 loop reads CASSLPTGFNTEAFF. The CDR3 DNA follows: TGTGCCAGCAGCCTTCCGACAGGATTTAACACTGAAGCTTTCTTT.

The chain employs TRBV9 and TRBJ1-3; TRBD1 might be the D (5 bases). CDR1 and CDR2 from the germline V gene are SGDLS and YYNGEE. The CDR3 contains 14 residues. The V end was cut by 0 bases, the J end by 2 bases, with 6 bases between. CDR3 loop: CASSVEQAGNTIYF. Here the CDR3 DNA reads TGTGCCAGCAGCGTAGAACAGGCTGGAAACACCATATATTTT.

There are a few counts of this clone. Relative to the germline gene, one junction end is altered; a read error may explain this. The V gene is TRBV11-3, the J gene TRBJ2-1, with a tentative D call TRBD2 (6 bases). This CDR3 comprises 14 residues. Germline CDR1 is SGHNT and CDR2 is YENEEA. CDR3 sequence: CASSYGGSGVPLIF. The CDR3 DNA sequence: TGTGCCAGCAGCTACGGCGGGTCGGGGGTCCCGTTGATCTTC.